This TCR beta chain was found in a study of Graves' ophthalmopathy and Graves' hyperthyroidism. Study findings and constraints: Discriminating ophthalmopathy from stable hyperthyroidism, a 13-signature model attained a sensitivity of about 90% and a specificity of about 81%.

The starting material, roughly 9.7 ml of fresh peripheral blood, provided the PBMCs. Comments on this clonotype: Its target is unknown.

The V gene lost 1 base and the J gene lost 4 bases, with 10 bases spanning the gap. Per germline, CDR1 SGHTA and CDR2 FQGNSA. The CDR3 covers 14 residues. From RNA, the CDR3 regions of TCR beta chains were amplified and sequenced. The first-round RT-PCR employed HTBI primers together with the Qiagen OneStep RT-PCR kit. A multiplex PCR was then performed as the second round. One entry per CDR3 protein, called by TCRdb with MiXCR from the multiplex PCR reads. The sample has 500,000 to 800,000 distinct CDR3 sequences; just over 40% are singletons. This sequence was found in an adult man with Graves' ophthalmopathy. Material for sequencing was peripheral blood. The chain combines TRBV7-2 with TRBJ2-5; D is undetermined. The CDR3 loop reads CASSLEPGIETQYF. The CDR3 coding sequence is TGTGCCAGCAGCTTAGAACCAGGAATAGAGACCCAGTACTTC.